The 20 T cell receptor beta chains listed next were all sequenced from one sample in a study of T cells in Graves' hyperthyroidism and ophthalmopathy. Using RNA transcripts as the source, TCR beta CDR3 regions were amplified. The HTBI primer set was used in a first-round RT-PCR of the TCR CDR3. TCRdb reprocessed the multiplex PCR reads via MiXCR and lists one record per CDR3 protein. The sample has approximately 690,000 distinct CDR3 sequences; about 14% are singletons. The sample comprised blood. The receptors stem from a woman in her forties or fifties with Graves' ophthalmopathy.

The chain has TRBV20-1 and TRBJ2-7; a possible D gene is TRBD2 (5 bases). The CDR3 contains 18 residues. Trimming took off 3 bases at V and 0 bases at J, with 24 bases between the two ends. Germline CDR1 and CDR2: DFQATT and SNEGSKA (reference sequence). The CDR3 coding sequence is TGCAGTGCTAGTACGTCCCCCGCGGAACAGCGGAACTCCTACGAGCAGTACTTC. This gives the protein CSASTSPAEQRNSYEQYF.

Many counts were recorded for this clonotype. This rearrangement joins TRBV24-1 to TRBJ2-1, with TRBD1 identical over 8 bases. CDR1 is KGHDR, CDR2 SFDVKD, per germline. This CDR3 is built from 16 residues. V dropped 4 bases and J dropped 8; count of bases not matched to a gene: 12. The DNA for the CDR3 is TGTGCCACCAGTGACCCTGGGACAGGACTTTCCCATGAGCAGTTCTTC. This sequence encodes CATSDPGTGLSHEQFF.

This clonotype was recorded a few times. The chain employs TRBV6-1 and TRBJ1-6; D uncertain. CDR3 size: 11 residues. Trimming cost V 7 bases and J 7 bases, with 5 bases left between them. Germline V gene lookup returns CDR1 MNHNS and CDR2 SASEGT. CDR3 region: CASNNNSPLHF. CDR3 DNA: TGTGCCAGCAATAACAATTCACCCCTCCACTTT.

The chain couples TRBV19 to TRBJ1-3; D possibly corresponds to TRBD1 (6 bases). Germline-derived CDR1 and CDR2 are LNHDA and SQIVND (reference sequence). Trimming left V 2 bases short and J 3 bases short, with 11 bases between. There are 15 residues in the CDR3. CDR3 sequence: CASSISRGGGNTIYF. The DNA for the CDR3 is TGTGCCAGTAGTATAAGCAGGGGTGGTGGAAACACCATATATTTT.

The sample holds many counts of this clonotype. The chain employs TRBV11-2 and TRBJ2-5; D may correspond to TRBD1 or TRBD2 (6 bases each). The V end lost 7 bases, the J end lost 5 bases, and 17 bases lay between the germline ends. The CDR3 spans 14 residues. Germline loops: CDR1 SGHAT, CDR2 FQNNGV. CDR3 coding DNA: TGTGCCAGCACCCGGGGGTGGGGGCACGAGACCCAGTACTTC. It yields the protein CASTRGWGHETQYF.

This clonotype came up many times. The genes are TRBV20-1 and TRBJ2-5, with TRBD2 matching over 8 bases. The J segment lost 5 bases and the V segment lost 3 bases, leaving 8 bases of the junction unmatched. Germline V gene sequence: CDR1 DFQATT, CDR2 SNEGSKA (reference sequence). The CDR3 extends over 14 amino acids. The DNA for the CDR3 is TGCAGTGCTAGGGTCGGGAGGGATTGGGAGACCCAGTACTTC. Its translation is CSARVGRDWETQYF.

This clonotype was seen only a few times. The chain has TRBV19 and TRBJ2-2; D gene unclear. Germline CDR1 LNHDA, CDR2 SQIVND (reference sequence). The CDR3 extends over 14 amino acids. V was trimmed by 1 base and J by 5 bases, leaving 8 bases between them. CDR3 loop: CASSIAPYTGELFF. The DNA of the CDR3 is TGTGCCAGTAGTATAGCTCCATATACCGGGGAGCTGTTTTTT.

About this clonotype itself: Given a much more abundant clone one base away, this may be a read error. The genes are TRBV6-2 or TRBV6-3 and TRBJ2-2; the match to TRBD2 covers 12 bases. CDR3 length equals 21 residues. The germline V gene encodes CDR1 MNHEY and CDR2 SVGEGT. CDR3 nucleotides: TGTGCCAGCAGTTACTCGGCCATAGGACTAGCGGGAAGGGTAGGCACCGGGGAGCTGTCTTTT. Translated, it gives CASSYSAIGLAGRVGTGELSF.

This clonotype was recorded many times. This sequence joins TRBV6-1 and TRBJ2-7, with D maybe TRBD2 (5 bases). Germline loops: CDR1 MNHNS, CDR2 SASEGT. The V and J ends lost 8 bases and 3 bases respectively, with 17 bases between them. This CDR3 is built from 14 residues. This CDR3 reads CASGWAGLDYEQYF. The CDR3 region has the DNA TGTGCCAGCGGGTGGGCGGGTCTTGACTACGAGCAGTACTTC.

This clonotype showed up just a few times. The J gene is TRBJ2-7, the V gene TRBV6-2 or TRBV6-3, with D perhaps matching TRBD2 (6 bases). The CDR3 consists of 16 residues. Germline-derived CDR1 and CDR2 are MNHEY and SVGEGT. Between the trimmed V and J ends, which lost 5 bases and 3 bases, there was a span of 20 bases. DNA for the CDR3: TGTGCCAGCAGTCCATCTAGCGCTAGTAGGCACTACGAGCAGTACTTC. Protein: CASSPSSASRHYEQYF.

The genes are TRBV9 and TRBJ2-3; 7 bases align to TRBD2. This CDR3 comprises 16 residues. Germline V gene lookup returns CDR1 SGDLS and CDR2 YYNGEE. The V segment lost 0 bases and the J segment 1 base; nucleotides outside the gene matches: 5. DNA of the CDR3: TGTGCCAGCAGCGTAGGGGGGGGACTCCGCACAGATACGCAGTATTTT. Amino acid sequence: CASSVGGGLRTDTQYF.

The sample holds many counts of this clonotype. The CDR3 sequence: CASSYGQGTEAFF. The CDR3 DNA reads TGTGCCAGCAGCTACGGACAGGGCACTGAAGCTTTCTTT. The chain links TRBV7-2 to TRBJ1-1, with 8 bases aligning to TRBD1. With V trimmed by 4 bases and J by 4 bases, 2 bases remained unmatched. The CDR3 spans 13 residues. CDR1 SGHTA and CDR2 FQGNSA come from the germline V gene. Looking up the rest from reference TRBV7-2 and TRBJ1-1 gives the full variable domain: GAGVSQSPSNKVTEKGKDVELRCDPISGHTALYWYRQSLGQGLEFLIYFQGNSAPDKSGLPSDRFSAERTGGSVSTLTIQRTQQEDSAVYLCASSYGQGTEAFFGQGTRLTVV.

In its sample, this clonotype was seen many times. The chain combines TRBV20-1 with TRBJ2-7, with 8 bases identical to TRBD2. Germline V CDR1 and CDR2: DFQATT, SNEGSKA (reference sequence). Trimming cost V 1 base and J 3 bases; bases outside gene matches: 17. The CDR3 is 18 residues long. CDR3 sequence: CSARAASPGGLDGYEQYF. The CDR3 nucleotides are TGCAGTGCTAGAGCTGCCTCCCCGGGGGGGCTTGATGGCTACGAGCAGTACTTC.

The chain recombines TRBV19 with TRBJ2-3; the match to TRBD1 covers 9 bases. Germline V gene lookup returns CDR1 LNHDA and CDR2 SQIVND (reference sequence). V lost 2 bases to trimming and J lost 3 bases; unmatched junction nucleotides: 12. The CDR3 loop spans 18 amino acids. CDR3 bases: TGTGCCAGTAGTATAACGTTGGACAGGGGTTTCCGGACAGATACGCAGTATTTT. Its protein product is CASSITLDRGFRTDTQYF.

This rearrangement joins TRBV28 to TRBJ2-2, with no clear D. V was shortened by 1 base and J by 1 base, with 4 bases between the two germline ends. CDR1 MDHEN and CDR2 SYDVKM come from the germline V gene. This CDR3 is built from 14 residues. CDR3 bases: TGTGCCAGCAGTTTATTTCAGAACACCGGGGAGCTGTTTTTT. This translates into CASSLFQNTGELFF.

This clonotype was seen at least ten times. This chain joins TRBV20-1 and TRBJ2-1, with TRBD1 matching over 7 bases. The CDR3 covers 15 residues. Germline CDR1 reads DFQATT; CDR2 reads SNEGSKA (reference sequence). V dropped 0 bases and J dropped 3; count of bases not matched to a gene: 5. CDR3 region: CSARDFGTDYNEQFF. As DNA, the CDR3 is TGCAGTGCTAGAGATTTCGGGACAGACTACAATGAGCAGTTCTTC.

This clonotype was seen at least ten times. The chain carries TRBV20-1 and TRBJ2-1; D might be TRBD2 (5 bases). The germline gives CDR1 DFQATT, CDR2 SNEGSKA (reference sequence). Deletions cut 2 bases from V and 3 bases from J, with 17 bases between. The CDR3 has 16 amino acids. The chain's CDR3 is CSARQSSASHYNEQFF. CDR3 DNA: TGCAGTGCTAGACAATCCTCCGCTAGCCACTACAATGAGCAGTTCTTC.

To note about this clonotype: A much bigger clone sits one base away, suggesting this may be a read error. This sequence joins TRBV20-1 and TRBJ1-1, with D maybe TRBD1 (5 bases). V was pared by 2 bases and J by 4 bases, with 20 bases between. The germline V gene has CDR1 DFQATT and CDR2 SNEGSKA (reference sequence). The CDR3 contains 16 residues. The chain's CDR3 is CSARYPQNRSPTEAFF. The CDR3 coding sequence is TGCAGTGCTAGATATCCCCAAAACAGGAGTCCCACTGAAGCTTTCTTT.

This clonotype was counted a few times. This may be a read error: a much more frequent sequence differs by one nucleotide. This likely comes from a read error, as the CDR3 has no conserved phenylalanine or tryptophan at its end. The chain combines TRBV7-3 with TRBJ2-1, with 7 bases identical to TRBD2. The germline gives CDR1 SGHTA, CDR2 FQGTGA. V was pared by 3 bases and J by 6 bases, with 8 bases of the junction left unmatched. The CDR3 runs to 15 residues. This CDR3 reads CASSFAAGVSNEQFS. The CDR3 DNA reads TGTGCCAGCAGCTTTGCGGCGGGAGTATCCAATGAGCAGTTCTCC.

This clonotype was found many times. The chain has TRBV19 and TRBJ1-1; D unresolved. The germline V gene encodes CDR1 LNHDA and CDR2 SQIVND (reference sequence). V lost 7 bases and J lost 2, with 11 bases in between. This CDR3 contains 13 residues. This chain's CDR3 is CASIEGLNTEAFF. CDR3 nucleotides: TGTGCCAGTATTGAGGGCCTTAACACTGAAGCTTTCTTT.